The source of this T cell receptor beta chain is a study of blood T cell repertoires in COVID-19. Study as a whole: Specimens from acute and convalescent COVID-19 originated in the United States, Italy and Spain.

The sample holds one count of this clone. V was clipped by 5 bases and J by 0 bases; unmatched bases: 3. The CDR3 extends over 15 amino acids. The germline CDR1 and CDR2 sequences are MNHEY and SMNVEV (reference sequence). Assay: immunoSEQ multiplex PCR; the TCRdb copy retains only in-frame clones and omits some. Found here are roughly 220,000 clones, over 70% of them singletons; the top ten hold about 5.5%. The V and J genes are TRBV27 and TRBJ1-3; 8 bases line up with TRBD1. Material for sequencing was peripheral blood. The clonotype comes from a woman aged 65 to 85 with acute or convalescent COVID-19. In DNA, the CDR3 is TGTGCCAGCAGTCGACAGGGGAACTCTGGAAACACCATATATTTT. Translated, it gives CASSRQGNSGNTIYF.